The next 26 T cell receptor beta chains were all read from a single sample in a study of OX40 agonist ivuxolimab in advanced cancers. Using immunoSEQ multiplex PCR, the repertoire was profiled, and TCRdb retains in-frame clones only, with some absent. Among approximately 70,000 clones, around 87% were seen once, and the ten largest hold approximately 0.91%. Sequencing was performed on CD4+ or CD8+ T cells sorted from blood, taken in a trial of the OX40 agonist ivuxolimab. Every receptor here comes from an adult with an advanced solid tumor such as melanoma, head and neck, liver or kidney cancer.

V and J are TRBV28 and TRBJ2-2; D not certain. CDR3 length: 12 residues. Trimming cost V 6 bases and J 6 bases, with 8 bases left between them. The V gene's germline CDR1 is MDHEN and CDR2 SYDVKM. The CDR3 DNA is TGTGCCAGCAGCCTTTTAGCCGGGGAGCTGTTTTTT. Protein sequence: CASSLLAGELFF. Based on the CDR3 plus reference TRBV28 and TRBJ2-2, the full variable domain is DVKVTQSSRYLVKRTGEKVFLECVQDMDHENMFWYRQDPGLGLRLIYFSYDVKMKEKGDIPEGYSVSREKKERFSLILESASTNQTSMYLCASSLLAGELFFGEGSRLTVL.

V usage is TRBV9 and J usage is TRBJ2-2; the D gene is possibly TRBD2 (5 bases). Between the trimmed V and J ends, which lost 4 bases and 2 bases, there was a span of 12 bases. Germline lookup yields CDR1 SGDLS and CDR2 YYNGEE. This CDR3 spans 15 amino acids. Here the CDR3 DNA reads TGTGCCAGCAGCCCCCGGACTGACAACACCGGGGAGCTGTTTTTT. It codes for CASSPRTDNTGELFF.

In this sample, this clone turned up once. V gene TRBV13 combines with J gene TRBJ1-4; D remains unclear. CDR1 PRHDT and CDR2 FYEKMQ come from the germline V gene (reference sequence). This CDR3 has 15 amino acids. With 5 bases removed from V and 7 bases from J, the gap between germline ends came to 17 bases. CDR3: CASSLRGVFPEKLFF. The CDR3, as DNA: TGTGCCAGCAGCCTACGCGGGGTGTTTCCTGAAAAACTGTTTTTT.

The V call is TRBV9, the J call TRBJ2-3; D might be TRBD2 (6 bases). The germline CDR1 and CDR2 sequences are SGDLS and YYNGEE. The CDR3 is 13 amino acids. V lost 3 bases and J 6 bases, leaving 11 bases between the germline ends. The CDR3 nucleotides are TGTGCCAGCAGCGAGAGGGACTCTGATACGCAGTATTTT. Its translation is CASSERDSDTQYF.

The V gene is TRBV10-2, the J gene TRBJ2-7, with D unresolved. Trimming left V 2 bases short and J 5 bases short, with 10 bases between. CDR1 and CDR2 (germline): WSHSY, SAAADI. The CDR3 has 13 amino acids. The CDR3 nucleotides are TGCGCCAGCAGTGAGCCCCCTGGCAACGAGCAGTACTTC. Translated, it gives CASSEPPGNEQYF.

The chain combines TRBV5-4 with TRBJ1-2, with no clear D. Germline CDR1 is SGHNT and CDR2 is YYREEE (reference sequence). V dropped 2 bases and J dropped 2 bases, with 13 bases sitting between them. The CDR3 extends over 15 amino acids. The DNA of the CDR3 is TGTGCCAGCAGCTTAGGTTTGACGGACAACTATGGCTACACCTTC. It yields the protein CASSLGLTDNYGYTF.

The CDR3 region is CASSQSGDRGNYGYTF. The CDR3 DNA reads as TGCGCCAGCAGTCAATCGGGGGACAGGGGGAACTATGGCTACACCTTC. This chain uses TRBV23-1 with TRBJ1-2; 11 nucleotides match TRBD1. TRBV23-1 carries the ORF label, with uncertain function. Germline trimming cut 0 bases from V and 2 bases from J; bases unmatched to any gene: 2. The CDR3 extends over 16 amino acids.

This clone was counted a single time. This chain links TRBV15 with TRBJ2-6, with D uncertain. Germline V gives CDR1 LNHNV, CDR2 YYDKDF (reference sequence). The V gene lost 0 bases and the J gene lost 0 bases, with 6 bases spanning the gap. This CDR3 contains 16 residues. CDR3 protein: CATSRDRDSGANVLTF. CDR3 nucleotide sequence: TGTGCCACCAGCAGAGATCGCGACTCTGGGGCCAACGTCCTGACTTTC.

The rearrangement uses TRBV7-9 and TRBJ2-3; 15 nucleotides match TRBD2. The ends lost 5 bases at V and 6 bases at J; junction bases unmatched: 6. Germline assignment: CDR1 SEHNR and CDR2 FQNEAQ (reference sequence). CDR3 length: 16 residues. CDR3 amino acids: CASSPAGLAGGDTQYF. The CDR3 DNA sequence: TGTGCCAGCAGCCCAGCCGGACTAGCGGGAGGGGATACGCAGTATTTT.

This clone was counted many times. J is TRBJ1-5 and V is TRBV5-6, with no clear D. Trimming took off 4 bases at V and 11 bases at J, with 25 bases between the two ends. CDR1 and CDR2 (germline): SGHDT, YYEEEE. The length of the CDR3 is 16 residues. This chain's CDR3 is CASSLGRIGGASAQHF. The CDR3 DNA reads TGTGCCAGCAGCCTAGGACGGATTGGAGGAGCGTCAGCCCAGCATTTT.

This chain links TRBV2 with TRBJ2-2; the D is unclear. The CDR3 is 14 residues long. V was clipped by 3 bases and J by 3 bases, with 8 bases between them. CDR1 and CDR2 from the germline V gene are SNHLY and FYNNEI. The CDR3 bases are TGTGCCAGCAGTGATGGGGTGTACACCGGGGAGCTGTTTTTT. It specifies CASSDGVYTGELFF. The whole variable domain, filled in from reference TRBV2 and TRBJ2-2, reads EPEVTQTPSHQVTQMGQEVILRCVPISNHLYFYWYRQILGQKVEFLVSFYNNEISEKSEIFDDQFSVERPDGSNFTLKIRSTKLEDSAMYFCASSDGVYTGELFFGEGSRLTVL.

The chain joins TRBV7-2 to TRBJ2-5; 8 nucleotides agree with TRBD1. V gave up 5 bases and J gave up 5 bases; unmatched junction bases: 13. The germline V gene encodes CDR1 SGHTA and CDR2 FQGNSA. This CDR3 spans 16 amino acids. CDR3 in amino acids: CASSVTGAPPGETQYF. The DNA of the CDR3 is TGTGCCAGCAGCGTGACAGGGGCCCCCCCCGGGGAGACCCAGTACTTC.

V usage is TRBV19 and J usage is TRBJ1-5, with D possibly TRBD1 on 6 matching bases. From germline, CDR1 is LNHDA and CDR2 SQIVND (reference sequence). The CDR3 has 14 amino acids. Trimming took off 6 bases at V and 0 bases at J, with 9 bases between the two ends. CDR3 region: CASRRDTSNQPQHF. CDR3 DNA sequence: TGTGCCAGTAGGCGGGACACTAGCAATCAGCCCCAGCATTTT.

V is TRBV5-1 and J is TRBJ2-3; TRBD2 aligns across 11 bases. This CDR3 is built from 16 residues. After removal of 5 bases from V and 2 bases from J, the junction contained 7 bases not matched to a gene. Germline loops: CDR1 SGHRS, CDR2 YFSETQ. The CDR3 DNA sequence: TGCGCCAGCAGTCCGCCGACTAGCGGGGCCACAGATACGCAGTATTTT. This codes for CASSPPTSGATDTQYF.

This clone is a singleton in its sample. V and J are TRBV11-3 and TRBJ2-5, with 16 bases fitting TRBD2. Germline loops: CDR1 SGHNT, CDR2 YENEEA. With V trimmed by 5 bases and J by 6 bases, 6 bases remained unmatched. The CDR3 is made up of 16 amino acids. CDR3 DNA: TGTGCCAGCAGCACTGGGACTAGCGGGGGGGCCCAGACCCAGTACTTC. Translating it yields CASSTGTSGGAQTQYF. Complete variable domain (other parts from reference TRBV11-3 and TRBJ2-5): EAGVVQSPRYKIIEKKQPVAFWCNPISGHNTLYWYLQNLGQGPELLIRYENEEAVDDSQLPKDRFSAERLKGVDSTLKIQPAELGDSAVYLCASSTGTSGGAQTQYFGPGTRLLVL.

This chain joins TRBV5-1 and TRBJ2-4, with 9 bases aligning to TRBD1. This CDR3 spans 15 amino acids. CDR1 is SGHRS, CDR2 YFSETQ, per germline. V dropped 4 bases and J dropped 8; count of bases not matched to a gene: 10. In DNA form, the CDR3 reads TGCGCCAGCAGCGTCCAACAGGGGGCAGGGGACATTCAGTACTTC. It translates to CASSVQQGAGDIQYF.

The DNA for the CDR3 is TGTGCCAGCAGAAAGCCAGGAGGAACTGAAGCTTTCTTT. This encodes CASRKPGGTEAFF. The chain recombines TRBV13 with TRBJ1-1, with D uncertain. Trimming removed 6 bases at V and 5 bases at J, with 13 bases between. Germline V CDR1 and CDR2: PRHDT, FYEKMQ (reference sequence). The CDR3 runs 13 residues. Variable domain in full (rest from reference TRBV13 and TRBJ1-1): AAGVIQSPRHLIKEKRETATLKCYPIPRHDTVYWYQQGPGQDPQFLISFYEKMQSDKGSIPDRFSAQQFSDYHSELNMSSLELGDSALYFCASRKPGGTEAFFGQGTRLTVV.

This sequence joins TRBV7-9 and TRBJ1-5; 7 bases line up with TRBD1. The trim removed 6 bases at V and 5 bases at J, leaving 7 bases unmatched. Per germline, CDR1 SEHNR and CDR2 FQNEAQ (reference sequence). The CDR3 spans 14 residues. This CDR3 is CASSLQGYDQPQHF. CDR3 bases: TGTGCCAGCAGTTTACAGGGGTATGATCAGCCCCAGCATTTT.

The J gene is TRBJ2-7, the V gene TRBV25-1, with D possibly matching TRBD2 (5 bases). There are 14 residues in the CDR3. Trimming pared 1 base from V and 2 bases from J, leaving 9 bases between. Germline CDR1 and CDR2: MGHDK and SYGVNS. CDR3 nucleotide sequence: TGTGCCAGCAGTGAATCGAAACTAGCCTACGAGCAGTACTTC. Protein product: CASSESKLAYEQYF.

The V call is TRBV28, the J call TRBJ2-6, with D possibly called TRBD1 or TRBD2 (5 bases each). CDR1 and CDR2 (germline): MDHEN, SYDVKM. V gave up 3 bases and J gave up 7 bases, with 13 bases separating them. This CDR3 region has 15 residues. CDR3 sequence: CASSFQGLAANVLTF. Here the CDR3 DNA reads TGTGCCAGCAGTTTTCAGGGCCTAGCAGCCAACGTCCTGACTTTC.

The chain couples TRBV7-9 to TRBJ2-3; no reliable D call. The CDR3 is 12 residues long. The V gene lost 4 bases and the J gene lost 2 bases, with 4 bases spanning the gap. CDR1 and CDR2 (germline): SEHNR, FQNEAQ (reference sequence). This chain's CDR3 is CASSSPTDTQYF. The DNA of the CDR3 is TGTGCCAGCAGCTCCCCCACAGATACGCAGTATTTT.

This clone was counted between two and nine times. The chain couples TRBV7-9 to TRBJ1-5, with TRBD1 matching 7 bases. CDR1 and CDR2 from the germline V gene are SEHNR and FQNEAQ (reference sequence). CDR3 length equals 15 residues. Trimming at V came to 4 bases and at J to 3 bases, leaving 6 bases not matched to a gene. CDR3 loop: CASSSGQSPNQPQHF. The CDR3 coding sequence is TGTGCCAGCAGCTCGGGACAGTCGCCCAATCAGCCCCAGCATTTT.

The CDR3 DNA follows: TGTGCCAGCAGCTTGGCCGGAGGGGTTCGTAACGGGGAGCTGTTTTTT. Encoded protein: CASSLAGGVRNGELFF. This chain connects TRBV5-4 to TRBJ2-2; D is possibly TRBD2 (6 bases). V dropped 0 bases and J dropped 7 bases, with 16 bases sitting between them. The germline CDR1 and CDR2 sequences are SGHNT and YYREEE (reference sequence). The CDR3 totals 16 residues.

This chain connects TRBV11-1 to TRBJ2-1; D is uncertain. CDR1 and CDR2 (germline): SGHAT, FQDESV (reference sequence). The length of the CDR3 is 15 residues. With 3 bases removed from V and 4 bases from J, the gap between germline ends came to 13 bases. The CDR3 loop is CASSFTGDPYNEQFF. CDR3 coding DNA: TGTGCCAGCAGCTTTACGGGTGACCCTTACAATGAGCAGTTCTTC.

This sequence joins TRBV19 and TRBJ2-2; D not certain. This CDR3 region has 14 residues. Trimming pared 7 bases from V and 0 bases from J, leaving 9 bases between. Germline V gene lookup returns CDR1 LNHDA and CDR2 SQIVND (reference sequence). DNA for the CDR3: TGTGCCAGTACTCAAGACGCGAACACCGGGGAGCTGTTTTTT. Encoded protein: CASTQDANTGELFF.

V and J are TRBV6-5 and TRBJ1-2; D might be TRBD1 (6 bases). V dropped 2 bases and J dropped 6 bases, with 10 bases sitting between them. This CDR3 region has 13 residues. From germline, CDR1 is MNHEY and CDR2 SVGAGI. CDR3 residues: CASSYLGGNGYTF. The CDR3, as DNA: TGTGCCAGCAGTTACCTGGGGGGCAATGGCTACACCTTC.